This TCR beta chain was identified in a study of cytomegalovirus exposure and HLA in healthy donors. The overall study: One earlier analysis, a look at some 180 million T cells, found some 100 million unique TCR beta sequences. Overall study findings and caveats: A likely sequencing artifact accounted for one observed cluster of highly shared sequence variants.

Remarks on this clone: Its antigen is not known.

Trimming stripped 3 bases from V and 8 bases from J, with 10 bases between. CDR1 and CDR2 from the germline V gene are SGHAT and FQNNGV. The length of the CDR3 is 12 residues. The PCR was carried out with 60 Vbeta primers and 13 Jbeta primers. The table came from immunoSEQ multiplex PCR; TCRdb's copy has only in-frame clones and leaves some out. This table has 120,000 to 150,000 clones, around 84% appearing once. V and J are TRBV11-2 and TRBJ1-1; D is undetermined. The sequencing input was PBMCs. The clonotype was recovered from a boy under 10 years old in good health and CMV-seronegative. CDR3 coding DNA: TGTGCCAGCAGCTTGATCGGCGGCGAAGCTTTCTTT. Translating it yields CASSLIGGEAFF.